The clone carrying this T cell receptor (beta chain) was counted between two and nine times. No antigen is known for it. This record comes from a study of shared clonotypes between healthy human individuals. General study results and limits: Naive CD4 clonotypes were shared across several donors at roughly 5%. At large depth, rarefaction still showed sorted-subset sequencing to be incomplete. Larger estimated richness was generally recorded for naive subsets relative to memory subsets.

As defined, naive CD8 cells were CD45RO-negative and positively selected for CCR7, with terminally differentiated effector memory CD45RA+ cells excluded. The protocol was immunoSEQ multiplex PCR, while the TCRdb copy is restricted to in-frame clones and leaves out a portion. Among roughly 2.1 million clones, more than 85% were seen once, and the ten largest hold around 1.7%. V lost 6 bases to trimming and J lost 2 bases; unmatched junction nucleotides: 5. This CDR3 is built from 14 residues. Per the germline V gene, CDR1 is MNHEY and CDR2 is SMNVEV (reference sequence). The TCR originated in a man aged 18 to 29 in good health. Some clones in this sample may be carry-over from other donors' samples. The sample taken for sequencing was naive CD8+ T cells from PBMCs. V and J are TRBV27 and TRBJ2-7; 9 nucleotides line up with TRBD2. CDR3 in DNA: TGTGCCAGCAGGATGATAGCGGGAGCCTACGAGCAGTACTTC. Protein sequence: CASRMIAGAYEQYF.